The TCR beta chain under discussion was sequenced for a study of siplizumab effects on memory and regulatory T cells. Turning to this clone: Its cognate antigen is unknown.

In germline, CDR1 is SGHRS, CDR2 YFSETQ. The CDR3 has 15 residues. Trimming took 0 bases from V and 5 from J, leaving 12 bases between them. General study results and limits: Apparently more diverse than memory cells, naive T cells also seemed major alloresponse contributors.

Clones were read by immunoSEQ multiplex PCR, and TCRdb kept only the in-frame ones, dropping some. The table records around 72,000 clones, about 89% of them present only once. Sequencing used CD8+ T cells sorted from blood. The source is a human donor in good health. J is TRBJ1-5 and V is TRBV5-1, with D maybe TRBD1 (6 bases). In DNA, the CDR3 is TGCGCCAGCAGCTTGGGCGACAGGAGAGATCAGCCCCAGCATTTT. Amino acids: CASSLGDRRDQPQHF.